This T cell receptor beta chain was observed in a study of T cell repertoires in cytomegalovirus infection. Across the whole study: Recently described HLA-C-restricted plus well-studied HLA-B-restricted CMV epitopes were used. Matching HLA type, along with CMV infection, was indicated by public TCR beta signatures.

Findings and caveats of the study: CMV carriers with the relevant HLA were identified by cumulative public TCR beta family frequency. The study found HLA-C-restricted CMV-specific TCR beta clonotypes dominating the ex vivo response.

TCRdb redid the calling of the reads with MiXCR, one entry per CDR3 protein. The sample records approximately 390,000 distinct CDR3 sequences, approximately 35% being singletons. CDR3 length: 17 residues. V lost 4 bases and J 2 bases, leaving 15 bases between the germline ends. Per germline, CDR1 LNHDA and CDR2 SQIVND (reference sequence). In the case of this clonotype: What it binds is unknown.

The receptor comes from a human donor in good health (CMV status not recorded). Some clones in this sample may be carry-over from other donors' samples. V gene TRBV19 combines with J gene TRBJ1-6, with D tentatively TRBD1 (5 bases). The specimen comprised cultured PBMCs, sampled from culture after CMV antigen stimulation. CDR3 loop: CASSNLQGRPYNSPLHF. DNA for the CDR3: TGTGCCAGTAGTAATTTGCAGGGACGACCCTATAATTCACCCCTCCACTTT. The whole variable domain, filled in from reference TRBV19 and TRBJ1-6, reads DGGITQSPKYLFRKEGQNVTLSCEQNLNHDAMYWYRQDPGQGLRLIYYSQIVNDFQKGDIAEGYSVSREKKESFPLTVTSAQKNPTAFYLCASSNLQGRPYNSPLHFGNGTRLTVT.